Listed below are T cell receptor beta chains from one sample, sequenced in a study of T-cell reconstitution after alpha-beta-depleted transplantation in children. MiXCR was run by TCRdb on the PCR reads, yielding one entry per CDR3 protein. The top ten clones hold about 4.3% of a sample with around 600,000 distinct CDR3 sequences, 10% to 13% of them seen once. Sequencing used PBMCs from the stem cell graft donor, obtained from the stem cell graft. Receptor source: a human donor who donated a stem cell graft to a child with acute myeloid leukemia. CDR3s include the opening cysteine and the closing phenylalanine or tryptophan. A D gene is named only where the DNA matches it firmly. Expanded clones get a size class; other rows say once, few or many, or leave the size out.

j_gene,d_gene,abundance,len,v_gene,CDR3aa,CDR3nt
TRBJ2-3,TRBD2,few,16,TRBV20-1,CSASPISGIGTDTQYF,TGCAGTGCTAGTCCCATTAGCGGGATAGGGACAGATACGCAGTATTTT
TRBJ2-5,TRBD2,many,14,TRBV9,CASSSWGGQETQYF,TGTGCCAGCAGCTCCTGGGGAGGGCAAGAGACCCAGTACTTC
TRBJ1-1,.,many,13,TRBV12-3/TRBV12-4,CASTNIGYTEAFF,TGTGCCAGCACCAATATAGGGTACACTGAAGCTTTCTTT
TRBJ2-1,TRBD2,.,13,TRBV11-3,CASSLGTSFEQFF,TGTGCCAGCAGCTTAGGGACTAGCTTTGAGCAGTTCTTC
TRBJ2-5,.,few,12,TRBV3-1,CASSQDSGTQYF,TGTGCCAGCAGCCAAGATTCGGGGACCCAGTACTTC
TRBJ1-4,.,few,15,TRBV20-1,CSATVPRDLNEKLFF,TGCAGTGCTACCGTGCCAAGGGACCTTAATGAAAAACTGTTTTTT
TRBJ2-1,TRBD2,.,15,TRBV20-1,CSAVGSGSSYNEQFF,TGCAGTGCTGTTGGGAGCGGGAGCTCCTACAATGAGCAGTTCTTC
TRBJ1-5,.,.,15,TRBV4-3,CASSQDRELDQPQHF,TGCGCCAGCAGCCAAGACAGGGAGTTGGATCAGCCCCAGCATTTT
TRBJ2-7,TRBD1,many,14,TRBV10-3,CAISESGQGYEQYF,TGTGCCATCAGTGAGTCGGGACAGGGCTACGAGCAGTACTTC
TRBJ2-1,.,.,12,TRBV11-3,CASSLGGLSQFF,TGTGCCAGCAGCTTAGGGGGGTTGTCGCAGTTCTTC
TRBJ2-5,.,few,12,TRBV29-1,CSLGVFQETQYF,TGCAGCCTCGGGGTGTTCCAAGAGACCCAGTACTTC
TRBJ2-1,TRBD2,many,18,TRBV29-1,CSVLKPRKGTSVYNEQFF,TGCAGCGTCCTTAAACCCCGCAAGGGGACTAGCGTGTACAATGAGCAGTTCTTC
TRBJ2-1,.,.,15,TRBV6-5,CASSSGSAGANEQFF,TGTGCCAGCAGTTCTGGGAGTGCGGGGGCCAATGAGCAGTTCTTC
TRBJ1-5,TRBD1,.,13,TRBV7-2,CASRQGLNQPQHF,TGTGCCAGCCGACAGGGGTTGAATCAGCCCCAGCATTTT